One TCR beta chain is described in this entry. V was pared by 2 bases and J by 4 bases, with 12 bases between. The CDR3 sequence is 14 residues long. Germline-derived CDR1 and CDR2 are MNHEY and SMNVEV (reference sequence). TCRdb used MiXCR to reprocess the 5' RACE reads, holding one entry per CDR3 protein. The sample consists of about 400,000 distinct CDR3 sequences, 20% to 25% of them appearing once. This sample was taken from a study of T-cell memory formation after mild COVID-19. The chain employs TRBV27 and TRBJ2-7; D is unresolved. The sequence was collected from an adult woman who had mild COVID-19 (a few samples of this study predate the infection). Cell type and time point are not known. Material for sequencing was PBMCs or a T cell subset sorted from them (not recorded which). In DNA form, the CDR3 reads TGTGCCAGCAGTTTACGTCCAGCTAGTTACGAGCAGTACTTC. Translating it yields CASSLRPASYEQYF.